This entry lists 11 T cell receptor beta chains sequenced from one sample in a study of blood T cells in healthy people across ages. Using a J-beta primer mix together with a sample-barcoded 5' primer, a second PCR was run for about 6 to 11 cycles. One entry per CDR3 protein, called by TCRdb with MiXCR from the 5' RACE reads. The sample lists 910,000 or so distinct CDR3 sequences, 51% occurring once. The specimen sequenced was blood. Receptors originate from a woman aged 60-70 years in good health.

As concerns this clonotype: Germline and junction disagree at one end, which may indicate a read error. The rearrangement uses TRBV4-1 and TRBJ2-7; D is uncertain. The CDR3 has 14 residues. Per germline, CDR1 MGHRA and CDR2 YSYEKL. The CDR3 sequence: CVSSREPSDYEQYF. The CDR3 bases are TGCGTCAGCAGCCGAGAACCCAGTGACTACGAGCAGTACTTC.

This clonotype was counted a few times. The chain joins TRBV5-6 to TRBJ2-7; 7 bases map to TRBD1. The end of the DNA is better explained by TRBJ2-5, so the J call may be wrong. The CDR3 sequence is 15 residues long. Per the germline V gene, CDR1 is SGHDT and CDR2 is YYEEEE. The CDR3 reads CASSAITGVGETQYF. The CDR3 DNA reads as TGTGCCAGCAGCGCAATAACAGGGGTGGGGGAGACCCAGTACTTC.

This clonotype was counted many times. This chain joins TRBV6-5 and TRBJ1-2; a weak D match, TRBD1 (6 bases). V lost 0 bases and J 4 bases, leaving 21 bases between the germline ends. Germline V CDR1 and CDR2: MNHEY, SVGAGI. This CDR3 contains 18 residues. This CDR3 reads CASSYSTNRVESTYGYTF. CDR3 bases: TGTGCCAGCAGTTACTCTACAAACAGGGTGGAGAGTACCTATGGCTACACCTTC.

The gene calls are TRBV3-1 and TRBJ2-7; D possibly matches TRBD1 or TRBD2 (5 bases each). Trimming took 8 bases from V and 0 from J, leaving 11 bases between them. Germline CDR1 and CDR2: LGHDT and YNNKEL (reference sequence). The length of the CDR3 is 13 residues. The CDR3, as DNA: TGTGCCAGCGGGGGAACTAGCTCCTACGAGCAGTACTTC. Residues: CASGGTSSYEQYF.

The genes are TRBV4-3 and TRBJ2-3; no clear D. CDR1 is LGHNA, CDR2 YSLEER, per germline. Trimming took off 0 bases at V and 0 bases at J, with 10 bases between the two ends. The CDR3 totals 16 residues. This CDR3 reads CASSQDTGTSTDTQYF. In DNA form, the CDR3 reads TGCGCCAGCAGCCAAGATACTGGAACTAGCACAGATACGCAGTATTTT.

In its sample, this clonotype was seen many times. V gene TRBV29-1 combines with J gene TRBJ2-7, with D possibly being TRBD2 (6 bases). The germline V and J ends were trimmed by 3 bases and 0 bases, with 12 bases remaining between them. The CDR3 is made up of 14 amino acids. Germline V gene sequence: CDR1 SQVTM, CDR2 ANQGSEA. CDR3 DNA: TGCAGCGTTGAGGGGCTAGCGAGCTCCTACGAGCAGTACTTC. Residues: CSVEGLASSYEQYF.

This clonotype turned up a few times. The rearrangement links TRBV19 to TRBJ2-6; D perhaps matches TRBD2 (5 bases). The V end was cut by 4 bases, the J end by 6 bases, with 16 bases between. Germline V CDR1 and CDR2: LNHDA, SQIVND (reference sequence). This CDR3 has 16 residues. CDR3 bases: TGTGCCAGTAGTACATACGGGGAGAGACTGGCCAACGTCCTGACTTTC. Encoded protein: CASSTYGERLANVLTF.

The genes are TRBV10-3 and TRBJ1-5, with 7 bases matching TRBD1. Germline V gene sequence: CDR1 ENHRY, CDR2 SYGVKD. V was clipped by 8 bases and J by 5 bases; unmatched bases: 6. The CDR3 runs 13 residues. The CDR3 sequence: CAIRQGLDQPQHF. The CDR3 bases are TGTGCCATCCGACAGGGTTTAGATCAGCCCCAGCATTTT.

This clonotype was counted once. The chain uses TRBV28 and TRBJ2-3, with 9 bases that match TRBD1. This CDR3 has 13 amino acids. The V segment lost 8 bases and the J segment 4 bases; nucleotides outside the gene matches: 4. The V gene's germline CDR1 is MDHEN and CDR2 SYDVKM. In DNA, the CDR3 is TGTGCCAGCGTCCGGGACAGGGCAGATACGCAGTATTTT. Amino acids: CASVRDRADTQYF.

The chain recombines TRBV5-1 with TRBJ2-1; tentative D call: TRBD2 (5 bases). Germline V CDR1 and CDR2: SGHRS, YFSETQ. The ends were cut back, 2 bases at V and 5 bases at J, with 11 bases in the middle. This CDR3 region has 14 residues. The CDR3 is CASSFGGQNNEQFF. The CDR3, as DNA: TGCGCCAGCAGCTTTGGAGGCCAGAACAATGAGCAGTTCTTC.

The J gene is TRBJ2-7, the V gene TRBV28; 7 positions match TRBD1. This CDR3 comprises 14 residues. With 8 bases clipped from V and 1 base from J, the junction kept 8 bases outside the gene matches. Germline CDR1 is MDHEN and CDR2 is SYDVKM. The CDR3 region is CASLPPGQSYEQYF. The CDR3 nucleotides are TGTGCCAGCCTTCCTCCGGGACAGTCCTACGAGCAGTACTTC. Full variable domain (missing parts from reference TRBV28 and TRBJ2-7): DVKVTQSSRYLVKRTGEKVFLECVQDMDHENMFWYRQDPGLGLRLIYFSYDVKMKEKGDIPEGYSVSREKKERFSLILESASTNQTSMYLCASLPPGQSYEQYFGPGTRLTVT.